This record looks at one TCR beta chain sequence and its context. Germline CDR1 and CDR2: LGHNA and YNFKEQ. This CDR3 has 13 amino acids. The V gene lost 2 bases and the J gene lost 8 bases, with 10 bases spanning the gap. This sample stems from a study of blood T cell repertoires in COVID-19. Study-wide context: T cells, B-cell-depleted T cells, or PBMCs supplied cDNA or gDNA.

Authors' analysis steps: Reference gene primer amplification in the assay estimated nucleated cell counts. The method was immunoSEQ multiplex PCR; TCRdb's version includes in-frame clones alone and lacks a portion of them. That table supplies the V and J calls and clone size; D and trimming were determined from the DNA. This sample yields about 100,000 clones, of which around four fifths are seen a single time; approximately 30% belongs to the top ten. This rearrangement joins TRBV4-2 to TRBJ2-1; possible D gene TRBD1, 6 bases. Sequencing input: peripheral blood. The receptor was derived from a man between 70 and 80 years old with active or convalescent COVID-19. CDR3 region: CASSQRGGDEQFF. CDR3 sequence (DNA): TGTGCCAGCAGCCAAAGAGGGGGTGATGAGCAGTTCTTC.